A selection of T cell receptor beta chains follows, all from one sample in a study of tumor-infiltrating lymphocytes in primary liver carcinoma. A single record per CDR3 protein comes from TCRdb applying MiXCR to the multiplex PCR reads. The data contain more than 150,000 distinct CDR3 sequences, 50% to 75% of them singletons. The sample was peripheral blood. The source is a man between 35 and 55 years old with primary liver carcinoma and hepatitis B virus infection. The CDR3 runs from the conserved cysteine through the conserved F or W. A D gene is named only where the DNA matches it firmly. The size of a clone is reported for some rows only, either as once, few or many, or as a class for expanded clones.

abundance	j_gene	v_gene	d_gene	CDR3nt	CDR3aa
.	TRBJ2-7	TRBV6-2/TRBV6-3	.	TGTGCCAGCACCTCCCGGGTCCCCGTGACCTACGAGCAGTACTTC	CASTSRVPVTYEQYF
many	TRBJ2-3	TRBV29-1	TRBD2	TGCAGCGTTCGAAGGACTAGCGGGAGGATACGCACAGATACAGATACGCAGTATTTT	CSVRRTSGRIRTDTDTQYF
.	TRBJ2-3	TRBV29-1	TRBD2	TGCAGCGCGGGAGGGGGTTTTAGGGGCACAGATACGCAGTATTTT	CSAGGGFRGTDTQYF
many	TRBJ2-2	TRBV11-1	.	TGTGCCAGCAGCCGGGTAATTACCGGGGAGCTGTTTTTT	CASSRVITGELFF
.	TRBJ1-5	TRBV19	.	TGTGCCAGTAGTGATCAGTTGGGGAGGCTGGATCAGCCCCAGCATTTT	CASSDQLGRLDQPQHF
once	TRBJ2-7	TRBV28	.	TGTGCCAGCAGTTTGTTCGGGACGGACTACGAGCAGTACTTC	CASSLFGTDYEQYF
.	TRBJ2-5	TRBV11-2	TRBD1	TGTGCCAGCAGCACAAGAACAGGGGGCGCGAAAGAGACCCAGTACTTC	CASSTRTGGAKETQYF
.	TRBJ2-7	TRBV6-5	TRBD2	TGTGCCAGCAGAGGGGCGCGGGCCATGCATGGGACTAGCGGGAGCTCCTACGAGCAGTACTTC	CASRGARAMHGTSGSSYEQYF
.	TRBJ2-2	TRBV30	.	TGTGCCTGGAGCTGGGAGGGACAGGAGTTCAACGGGGAGCTGTTTTTT	CAWSWEGQEFNGELFF
.	TRBJ2-7	TRBV11-2	TRBD1	TGTGCCAACAGCTCTCAACAGGGGGCGTTGGACGAGCAGTACTTC	CANSSQQGALDEQYF
.	TRBJ1-1	TRBV2	.	TGTGCCAGCAGTGACGGGGGGACGGGAGCTTTCTTT	CASSDGGTGAFF
.	TRBJ2-3	TRBV11-3	TRBD1	TGTGCCAGCAGCTTACGAGGAAAGTCCGCCTGGGATAAAGGGACAGATACTCAGTATTTT	CASSLRGKSAWDKGTDTQYF
.	TRBJ1-3	TRBV11-2	.	TGTGCCAGCAGCTCGCTCCCCTTAAACACCATATATTTT	CASSSLPLNTIYF
.	TRBJ2-7	TRBV6-1	.	TGTGCCAGCAGGCCGGGACGGTGGGCCTACGAGCAGTACTTC	CASRPGRWAYEQYF
.	TRBJ1-5	TRBV11-1	.	TGTGCCGGCAGCCCGGGATTAGATCCGCCCCAGCATTTT	CAGSPGLDPPQHF
few	TRBJ1-2	TRBV4-1	TRBD1	TGCGCCAGCAGCGAAGGGACAGGGAACTATGGCTACACCTTC	CASSEGTGNYGYTF
many	TRBJ2-1	TRBV11-2	.	TGTGCCAGCAGCTTAGGCCAAATAATTGACAGCCTAAATTACAATGAGCAGTTCTTC	CASSLGQIIDSLNYNEQFF
.	TRBJ2-7	TRBV6-1	.	TGTGCCAGCAGCAATAGGGTGGGACCGAGCTCTTACGAGCAGTACTTC	CASSNRVGPSSYEQYF
.	TRBJ2-1	TRBV11-2	TRBD1	TGTGCCAGCAGCTCCGATACAGGGGACAATGAGCAGTTCTTC	CASSSDTGDNEQFF
.	TRBJ2-1	TRBV11-2	TRBD2	TGTGTCAGCAGCTTGCTAGCGGGAGGGGACAATGAGCGGTTCTTC	CVSSLLAGGDNERFF
few	TRBJ2-4	TRBV5-4	TRBD2	TGTGCTAGCAGCCTAGGACTAGCGGGAGGCGAGACCAAAAACATTCAGTACTTC	CASSLGLAGGETKNIQYF
.	TRBJ2-1	TRBV4-2	TRBD2	TGTGCCAGCAGCCAAAAGATGGGGGTCGCGGGAGCATTCCATGAGCAGTTCTTC	CASSQKMGVAGAFHEQFF
.	TRBJ2-7	TRBV11-2	.	TGTGCCATAAGCTTAACTGACACTGCCTACGAGCAATACTTC	CAISLTDTAYEQYF
.	TRBJ1-2	TRBV12-3/TRBV12-4	.	TGTGCCAGCAGTTTTACTGGGCCGTCCAATGGCTACACCTTC	CASSFTGPSNGYTF
once	TRBJ2-5	TRBV10-3	.	TGTGCCATCAGGGACCGGGACACGGGGGACCAAGAGACCCAGTACTTC	CAIRDRDTGDQETQYF
.	TRBJ1-6	TRBV4-1	.	TGCGCCAGCAGCCAAGCTTTTCCGGACGCTTCCAATCTCCACTTT	CASSQAFPDASNLHF
.	TRBJ2-5	TRBV29-1	.	TGCAGCGTTCCCGCCGGAGGGGCCGAGACCCAGTACTTC	CSVPAGGAETQYF
many	TRBJ1-1	TRBV4-1	.	TGCGCCAGCAGCCGACCTGGAACTGAAGCTTTCTTT	CASSRPGTEAFF
.	TRBJ1-1	TRBV6-2/TRBV6-3	TRBD1	TGTGCCAGCAGTTGGACAGGGAACACTGATGCTTTCTTT	CASSWTGNTDAFF
.	TRBJ2-7	TRBV6-5	.	TGTGCCAGCAGTCGACAGGCCATGGGGTACGAGCAGTACTTC	CASSRQAMGYEQYF
.	TRBJ1-2	TRBV6-1	.	TGTGCCACCTGGACTGTTTCTAACTATGGCTACACCTTC	CATWTVSNYGYTF
.	TRBJ2-2	TRBV11-3	TRBD2	TGTGCTAGCAGCTTATCCGGGACTAGCGTCACCGGGGGGCTGTTTTTT	CASSLSGTSVTGGLFF
.	TRBJ2-3	TRBV5-4	TRBD1	TGTGCCAGCAGTCCAGGACAGGGTGGAGATACGCAGTATTTT	CASSPGQGGDTQYF
.	TRBJ2-1	TRBV5-1	TRBD2	TGCGCCAGCAGCTCCGGACTAGCGGGAGGCCCGATTTTCTACAATGAGCAGTTCTTC	CASSSGLAGGPIFYNEQFF
.	TRBJ2-5	TRBV30	TRBD2	TGTGCCTTTCACCACCGTACGGCTAGCGGACAAGAGACCCAGTACTTC	CAFHHRTASGQETQYF
.	TRBJ2-7	TRBV12-3/TRBV12-4	TRBD1	TGTGTCAGCACCTTGACAGGGGTCGACGAGCAGTACTTC	CVSTLTGVDEQYF
few	TRBJ2-1	TRBV11-2	TRBD2	TGTGCCAGCAGCTTAGATCGTGTCGGGCTAGCGGGCGAATGGCATGAGCAGTTCTTC	CASSLDRVGLAGEWHEQFF
.	TRBJ2-3	TRBV4-1	TRBD1	TGCGCAAGCAGCCTTCCGGGACAGGGCACAGATACGCAGTATTTT	CASSLPGQGTDTQYF
.	TRBJ2-1	TRBV11-2	TRBD1	TGTGCCAGCAACTTAGTCGGCTATGGACAGGTGAATGAGCAGTTCTTC	CASNLVGYGQVNEQFF
.	TRBJ2-7	TRBV6-1	TRBD2	TGTGCCAGCAGCCGGGACAGGTTGACTAGCGGGAACTCCTACGAGCAGTACTTC	CASSRDRLTSGNSYEQYF
.	TRBJ1-1	TRBV29-1	.	TGCAGCGTTTCCGAGAGGGTGGGAACTGAAGCTTTCTTT	CSVSERVGTEAFF
.	TRBJ2-5	TRBV28	.	TGTGCCTGGGAGTTTGGGACCCAGTACTTC	CAWEFGTQYF
few	TRBJ2-1	TRBV7-8	.	TGTGCCAGCAGCTTATCGCAACTAGCAGGCTGGAATGAGCAGTTCTTC	CASSLSQLAGWNEQFF
few	TRBJ2-6	TRBV4-1	.	TGCGCCAGCAGCCAAGATGGGTACTCTGGGGCCAACGTCCTGACTTTC	CASSQDGYSGANVLTF